This T cell receptor (beta chain) stems from a study of T cell repertoires in cytomegalovirus infection. TCRdb fed the reads into MiXCR, producing one record per CDR3 protein. The repertoire has 250,000 to 400,000 distinct CDR3 sequences, approximately 25% of them found once; the top ten carry 10% to 15%. As for this clonotype: The antigen remains unidentified.

Germline V gives CDR1 KGHDR, CDR2 SFDVKD. The CDR3 runs 17 residues. V trimming: 3 bases; J trimming: 5 bases; junction bases outside the gene matches: 8. The receptor comes from a human donor in good health (CMV status not recorded). Some clones in this sample may be carry-over from other donors' samples. The rearrangement joins TRBV24-1 to TRBJ2-2; 10 bases match TRBD2. Here the sequenced sample was cultured PBMCs, taken from culture after CMV antigen stimulation. The CDR3 loop is CATSDVWASGRTGELFF. The CDR3 coding sequence is TGTGCCACCAGTGATGTATGGGCTAGCGGGAGAACCGGGGAGCTGTTTTTT.